A single sample is the source of the 5 T cell receptor beta chains below, sequenced in a study of blood T cell repertoires in COVID-19. Method: immunoSEQ multiplex PCR; TCRdb's copy keeps in-frame clones and lacks some. This sample has 140,000 to 150,000 clones, with around 81% found just once. The specimen sequenced was peripheral blood. These receptors all come from a human donor in a cohort sampled during active COVID-19.

The chain combines TRBV6-6 with TRBJ2-2, with 7 bases that match TRBD2. The CDR3 loop spans 14 amino acids. Looked up from germline, CDR1 is MNHNY and CDR2 is SVGAGI (reference sequence). The ends lost 8 bases at V and 0 bases at J; junction bases unmatched: 3. CDR3: CASWRGSNTGELFF. Written as DNA, the CDR3 is TGTGCCAGCTGGCGGGGGTCGAACACCGGGGAGCTGTTTTTT.

The V gene is TRBV7-7, the J gene TRBJ2-1; D is ambiguous. The length of the CDR3 is 14 residues. CDR1 SSHAT and CDR2 FNYEAQ come from the germline V gene (reference sequence). With 5 bases removed from V and 4 bases from J, the gap between germline ends came to 12 bases. The CDR3 reads CASSASSAYNEQFF. In DNA, the CDR3 is TGTGCCAGCAGCGCATCAAGCGCTTACAATGAGCAGTTCTTC.

This chain connects TRBV29-1 to TRBJ2-2, with D tentatively TRBD1 (6 bases). V gave up 4 bases and J gave up 1 base, with 16 bases separating them. Germline CDR1 reads SQVTM; CDR2 reads ANQGSEA. CDR3 size: 16 residues. CDR3 nucleotides: TGCAGCGTTGTTTGGGGGCAGGTGCTGAACACCGGGGAGCTGTTTTTT. This translates into CSVVWGQVLNTGELFF.

The chain recombines TRBV12-3 or TRBV12-4 with TRBJ2-7; D ambiguous. Trimming shortened V by 6 bases and J by 3 bases, and 12 bases separated the two germline ends. This CDR3 contains 13 residues. The CDR3 DNA follows: TGTGCCAGCAGGAGTGGAGTGGACTACGAGCAGTACTTC. This sequence encodes CASRSGVDYEQYF.

This chain uses TRBV21-1 with TRBJ1-5; TRBD1, the table's D call, was not compared with the DNA. TRBV21-1 is tagged as a pseudogene. The CDR3 totals 16 residues. CDR3 in amino acids: CASSKMDRDGNQPQHF. In DNA form, the CDR3 reads TGTGCCAGCAGCAAAATGGACAGGGACGGCAATCAGCCCCAGCATTTT.